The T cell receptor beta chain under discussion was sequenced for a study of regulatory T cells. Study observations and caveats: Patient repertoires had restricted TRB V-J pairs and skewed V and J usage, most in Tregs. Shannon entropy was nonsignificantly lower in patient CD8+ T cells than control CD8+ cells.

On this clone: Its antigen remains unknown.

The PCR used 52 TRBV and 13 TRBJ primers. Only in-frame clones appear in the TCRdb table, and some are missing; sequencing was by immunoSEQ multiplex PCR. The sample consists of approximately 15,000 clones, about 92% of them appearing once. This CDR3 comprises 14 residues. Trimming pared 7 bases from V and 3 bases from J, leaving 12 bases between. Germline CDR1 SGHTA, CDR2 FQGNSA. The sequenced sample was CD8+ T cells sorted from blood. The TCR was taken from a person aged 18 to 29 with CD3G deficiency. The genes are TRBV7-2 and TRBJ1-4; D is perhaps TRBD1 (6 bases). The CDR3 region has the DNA TGTGCCAGCACCAGAGAGGGGGCTAATGAAAAACTGTTTTTT. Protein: CASTREGANEKLFF.